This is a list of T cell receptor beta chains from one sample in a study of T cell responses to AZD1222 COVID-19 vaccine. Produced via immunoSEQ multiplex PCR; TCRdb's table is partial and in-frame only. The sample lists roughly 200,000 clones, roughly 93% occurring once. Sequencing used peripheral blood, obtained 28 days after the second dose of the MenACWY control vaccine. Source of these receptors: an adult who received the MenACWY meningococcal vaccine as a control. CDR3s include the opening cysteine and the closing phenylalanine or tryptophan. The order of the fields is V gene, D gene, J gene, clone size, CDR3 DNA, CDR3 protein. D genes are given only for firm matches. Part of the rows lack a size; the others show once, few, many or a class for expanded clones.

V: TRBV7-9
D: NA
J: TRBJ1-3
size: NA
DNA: TGTGCCAGCAGCCACATCAATGGAAACACCATATATTTT
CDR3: CASSHINGNTIYF

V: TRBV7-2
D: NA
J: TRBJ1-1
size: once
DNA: TGTGCCAGCAGCTACATGTCGTTACCCAACACTGAAGCTTTCTTT
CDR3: CASSYMSLPNTEAFF

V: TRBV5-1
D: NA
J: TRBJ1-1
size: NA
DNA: TGCGCCAGCAGCTTTGCCATGAACACTGAAGCTTTCTTT
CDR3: CASSFAMNTEAFF

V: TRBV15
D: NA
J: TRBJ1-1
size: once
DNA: TGTGCCACCAGCCGAAGGAGGGATGTTAGCACTGAAGCTTTCTTT
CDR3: CATSRRRDVSTEAFF

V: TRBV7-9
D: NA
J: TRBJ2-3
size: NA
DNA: TGTGCCAGCAGCAAATTCGGGGGCACAGATACGCAGTATTTT
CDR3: CASSKFGGTDTQYF

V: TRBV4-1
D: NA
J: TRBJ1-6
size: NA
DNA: TGCGCCAGCAGCGTATACGAATCGGCACCCCTCCACTTT
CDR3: CASSVYESAPLHF

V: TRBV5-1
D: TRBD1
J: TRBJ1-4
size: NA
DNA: TGCGCCAGCAGCTTGGGACTGGGACAGGGCTGGGAAAAACTGTTTTTT
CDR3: CASSLGLGQGWEKLFF

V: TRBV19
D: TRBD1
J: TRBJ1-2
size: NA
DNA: TGTGCCAGTAGTATTTTGACAGGGGACTATGGCTACACCTTC
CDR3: CASSILTGDYGYTF

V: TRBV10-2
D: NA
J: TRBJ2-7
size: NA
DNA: TGCGCCAGCAGTGAGAAACGGGACAACTACGAGCAGTACTTC
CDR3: CASSEKRDNYEQYF

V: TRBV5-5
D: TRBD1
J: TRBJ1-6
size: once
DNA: TGTGCCAGCAGCTCGACCCCCGGGACAGAAAATTCACCCCTCCACTTT
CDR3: CASSSTPGTENSPLHF

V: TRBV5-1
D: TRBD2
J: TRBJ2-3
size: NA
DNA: TGCGCCAGCAGCTTAACATTTTCTAGCGGGGGGGCTAGGGATACGCAGTATTTT
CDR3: CASSLTFSSGGARDTQYF

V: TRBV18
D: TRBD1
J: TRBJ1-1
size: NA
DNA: TGTGCCAGCCTTCGGCTAGGGGGCTGGGAGCCTGAAGCTTTCTTT
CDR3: CASLRLGGWEPEAFF

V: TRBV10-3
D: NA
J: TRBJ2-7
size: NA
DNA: TGTGCCATCAGTCAGGGTTACGAGCAGTACTTC
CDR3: CAISQGYEQYF

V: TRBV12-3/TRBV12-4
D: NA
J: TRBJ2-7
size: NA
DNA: TGTGCCAGCAGTTCCGGGACATACTACGAGCAGTACTTC
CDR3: CASSSGTYYEQYF

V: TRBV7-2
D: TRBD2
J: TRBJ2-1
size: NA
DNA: TGTGCCAGCAGCTCCGACGGGGGGTACAATGAGCAGTTCTTC
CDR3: CASSSDGGYNEQFF

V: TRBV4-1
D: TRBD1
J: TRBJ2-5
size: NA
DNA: TGCGCCAGCAGCCAATTAGGGACAGGGGGGCAAGAGACCCAGTACTTC
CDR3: CASSQLGTGGQETQYF

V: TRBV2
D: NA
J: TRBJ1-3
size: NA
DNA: TGTGCCAGCAGGATGGAGAACTCTGGAAACACCATATATTTT
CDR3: CASRMENSGNTIYF

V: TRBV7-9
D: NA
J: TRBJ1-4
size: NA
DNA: TGTGCCAGCAGCTCACTACAGGGACCCCATGAAAAACTGTTTTTT
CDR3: CASSSLQGPHEKLFF

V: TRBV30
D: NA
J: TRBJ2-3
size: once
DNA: TGTGCCTGGAGTGTACTTTCTGGAGAAAGAGATACGCAGTATTTT
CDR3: CAWSVLSGERDTQYF

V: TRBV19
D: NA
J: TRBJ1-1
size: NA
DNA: TGTGCCAGTAGTATAGGCCGGAACACTGAAGCTTTCTTT
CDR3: CASSIGRNTEAFF

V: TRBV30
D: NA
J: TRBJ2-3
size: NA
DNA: TGTGCCTGGGGGGAAATCACAGATACGCAGTATTTT
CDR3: CAWGEITDTQYF

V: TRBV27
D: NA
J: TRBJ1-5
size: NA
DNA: TGTGCCAGCAGTCACGACAGACTAAGCAATCAGCCCCAGCATTTT
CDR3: CASSHDRLSNQPQHF

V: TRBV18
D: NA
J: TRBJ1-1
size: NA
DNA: TGTGCCAGCTCACCATCGGAAATGAACACTGAAGCTTTCTTT
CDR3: CASSPSEMNTEAFF

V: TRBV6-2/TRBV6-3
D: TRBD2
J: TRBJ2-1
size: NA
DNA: TGTGCCAGCAGTCTGGGAACTAGCGGGGGGCGGTTCTTC
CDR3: CASSLGTSGGRFF

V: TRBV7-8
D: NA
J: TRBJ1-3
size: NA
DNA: TGTGCCAGCAGCCCAAATACCTGGTCGGTCAGCTCTGGAAACACCATATATTTT
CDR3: CASSPNTWSVSSGNTIYF

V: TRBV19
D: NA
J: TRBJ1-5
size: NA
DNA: TGTGCCAGTAGTAAGATACTATCGGGCAATCAGCCCCAGCATTTT
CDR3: CASSKILSGNQPQHF